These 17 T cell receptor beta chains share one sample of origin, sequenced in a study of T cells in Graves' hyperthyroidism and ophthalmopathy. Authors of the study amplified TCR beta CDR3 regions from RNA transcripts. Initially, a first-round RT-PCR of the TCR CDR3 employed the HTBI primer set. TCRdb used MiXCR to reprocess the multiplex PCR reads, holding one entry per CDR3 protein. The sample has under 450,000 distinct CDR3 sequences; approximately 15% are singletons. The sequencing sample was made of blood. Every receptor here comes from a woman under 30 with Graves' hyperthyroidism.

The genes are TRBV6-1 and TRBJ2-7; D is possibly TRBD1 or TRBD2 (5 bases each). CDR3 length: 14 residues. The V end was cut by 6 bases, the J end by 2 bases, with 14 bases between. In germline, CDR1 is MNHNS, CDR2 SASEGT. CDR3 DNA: TGTGCCAGCAGACCCCGGGACCTTGCCTACGAGCAGTACTTC. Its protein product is CASRPRDLAYEQYF.

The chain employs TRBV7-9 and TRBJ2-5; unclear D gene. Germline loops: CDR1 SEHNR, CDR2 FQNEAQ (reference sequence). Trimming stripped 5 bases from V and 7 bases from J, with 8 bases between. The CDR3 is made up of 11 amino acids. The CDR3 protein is CASSEIMTQYF. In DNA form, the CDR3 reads TGTGCCAGCAGCGAGATTATGACCCAGTACTTC.

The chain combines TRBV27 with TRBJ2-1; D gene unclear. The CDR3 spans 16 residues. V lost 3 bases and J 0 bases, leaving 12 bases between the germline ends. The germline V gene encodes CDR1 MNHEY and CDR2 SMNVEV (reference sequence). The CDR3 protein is CASSFNPDSSYNEQFF. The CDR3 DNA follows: TGTGCCAGCAGTTTCAACCCGGATAGCTCCTACAATGAGCAGTTCTTC.

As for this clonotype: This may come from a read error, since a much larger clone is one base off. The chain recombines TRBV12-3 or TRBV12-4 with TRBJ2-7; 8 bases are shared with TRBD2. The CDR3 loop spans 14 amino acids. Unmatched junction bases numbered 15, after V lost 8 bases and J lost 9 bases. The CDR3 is CASVDGRACAGQYF. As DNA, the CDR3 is TGTGCCAGCGTGGACGGGAGGGCCTGCGCGGGGCAGTACTTC.

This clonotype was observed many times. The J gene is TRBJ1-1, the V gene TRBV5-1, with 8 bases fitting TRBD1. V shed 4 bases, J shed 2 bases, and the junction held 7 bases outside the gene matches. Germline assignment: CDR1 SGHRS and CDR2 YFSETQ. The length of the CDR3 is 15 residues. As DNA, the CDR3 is TGCGCCAGCAGCACCGACGGACAGGGAAACACTGAAGCTTTCTTT. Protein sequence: CASSTDGQGNTEAFF.

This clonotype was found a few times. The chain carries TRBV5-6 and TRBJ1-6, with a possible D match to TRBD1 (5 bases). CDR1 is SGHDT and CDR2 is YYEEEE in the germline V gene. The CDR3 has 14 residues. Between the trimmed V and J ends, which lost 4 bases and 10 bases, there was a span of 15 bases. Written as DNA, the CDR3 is TGTGCCAGCAGCAGTCCCCGGGACCTATCACCCCTCCACTTT. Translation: CASSSPRDLSPLHF. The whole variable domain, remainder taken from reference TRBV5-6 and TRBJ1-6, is DAGVTQSPTHLIKTRGQQVTLRCSPKSGHDTVSWYQQALGQGPQFIFQYYEEEERQRGNFPDRFSGHQFPNYSSELNVNALLLGDSALYLCASSSPRDLSPLHFGNGTRLTVT.

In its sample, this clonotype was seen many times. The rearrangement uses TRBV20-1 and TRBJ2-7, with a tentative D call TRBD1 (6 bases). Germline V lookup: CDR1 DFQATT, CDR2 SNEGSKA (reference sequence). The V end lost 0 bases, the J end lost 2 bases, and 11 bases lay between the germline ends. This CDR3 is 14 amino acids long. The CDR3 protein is CSARDKDRTYEQYF. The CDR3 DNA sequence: TGCAGTGCTAGAGATAAGGACAGAACCTACGAGCAGTACTTC.

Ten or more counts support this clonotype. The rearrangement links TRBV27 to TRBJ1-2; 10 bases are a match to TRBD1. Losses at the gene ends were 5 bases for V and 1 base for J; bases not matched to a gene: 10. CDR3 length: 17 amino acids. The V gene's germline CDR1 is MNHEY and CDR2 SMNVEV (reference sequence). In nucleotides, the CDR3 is TGTGCCAGCAGTCCTCGACAGGGGGCCGGGGGTAACTATGGCTACACCTTC. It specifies CASSPRQGAGGNYGYTF.

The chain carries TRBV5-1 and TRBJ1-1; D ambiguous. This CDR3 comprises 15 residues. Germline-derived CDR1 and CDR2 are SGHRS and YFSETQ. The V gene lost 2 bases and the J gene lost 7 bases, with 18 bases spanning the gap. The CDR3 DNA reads TGCGCCAGCAGCTTCTCCGGGGTAAAGAGGAATGAAGCTTTCTTT. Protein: CASSFSGVKRNEAFF.

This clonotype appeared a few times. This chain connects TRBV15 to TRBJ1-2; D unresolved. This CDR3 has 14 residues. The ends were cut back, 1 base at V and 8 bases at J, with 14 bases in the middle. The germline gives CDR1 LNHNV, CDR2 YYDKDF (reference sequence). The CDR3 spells CATSRGTATDGYTF. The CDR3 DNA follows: TGTGCCACCAGCAGAGGGACCGCGACGGACGGCTACACCTTC.

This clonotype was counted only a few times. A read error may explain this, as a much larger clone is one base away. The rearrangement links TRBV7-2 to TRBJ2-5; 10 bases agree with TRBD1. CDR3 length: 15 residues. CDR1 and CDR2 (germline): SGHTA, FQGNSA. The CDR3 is CASSPTGTGEEAQYF. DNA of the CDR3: TGTGCCAGCAGCCCCACCGGGACAGGGGAAGAGGCCCAGTACTTC.

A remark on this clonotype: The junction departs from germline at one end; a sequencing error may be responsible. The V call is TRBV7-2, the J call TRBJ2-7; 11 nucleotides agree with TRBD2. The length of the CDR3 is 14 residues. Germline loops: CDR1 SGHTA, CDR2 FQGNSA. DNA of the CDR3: TGTGCCAGCAGCGCACTAGCGGGAGCGTACGTGCAGTACTTC. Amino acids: CASSALAGAYVQYF.

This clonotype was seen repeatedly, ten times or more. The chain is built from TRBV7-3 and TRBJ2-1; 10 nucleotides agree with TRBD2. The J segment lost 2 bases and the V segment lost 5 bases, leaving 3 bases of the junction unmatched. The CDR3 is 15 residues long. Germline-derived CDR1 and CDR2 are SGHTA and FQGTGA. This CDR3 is CASSHGTSAYNEQFF. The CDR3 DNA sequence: TGTGCCAGCAGCCACGGGACTAGCGCCTACAATGAGCAGTTCTTC.

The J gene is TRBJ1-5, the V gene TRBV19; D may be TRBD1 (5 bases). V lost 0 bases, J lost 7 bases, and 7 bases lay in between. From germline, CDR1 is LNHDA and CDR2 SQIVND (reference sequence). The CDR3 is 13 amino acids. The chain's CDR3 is CASSIEQVQPQHF. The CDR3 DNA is TGTGCCAGTAGTATAGAACAGGTCCAGCCCCAGCATTTT.

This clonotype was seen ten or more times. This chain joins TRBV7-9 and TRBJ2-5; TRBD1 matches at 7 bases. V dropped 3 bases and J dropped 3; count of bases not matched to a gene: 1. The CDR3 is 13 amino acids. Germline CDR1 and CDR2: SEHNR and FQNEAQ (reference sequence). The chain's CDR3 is CASSFQGEETQYF. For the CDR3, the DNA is TGTGCCAGCAGCTTTCAGGGGGAAGAGACCCAGTACTTC.

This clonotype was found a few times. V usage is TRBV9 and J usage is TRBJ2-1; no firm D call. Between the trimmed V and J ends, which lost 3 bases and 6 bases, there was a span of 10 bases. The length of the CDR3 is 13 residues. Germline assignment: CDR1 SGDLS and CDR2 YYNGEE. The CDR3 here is CASSAPNFNEQFF. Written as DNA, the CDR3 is TGTGCCAGCAGCGCCCCGAACTTCAATGAGCAGTTCTTC.

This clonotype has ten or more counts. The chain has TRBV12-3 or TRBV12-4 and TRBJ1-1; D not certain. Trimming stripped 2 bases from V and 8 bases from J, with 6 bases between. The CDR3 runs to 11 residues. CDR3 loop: CASSLLGEAFF. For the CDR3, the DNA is TGTGCCAGCAGTTTATTGGGAGAAGCTTTCTTT.